The 14 T cell receptor beta chains reported below all come from one sample, sequenced in a study of T cell responses to AZD1222 COVID-19 vaccine. Here immunoSEQ multiplex PCR was the method, and the copy in TCRdb shows in-frame clones only, minus some. In the table there are 150,000 to 200,000 clones, almost 95% of which are singletons. The input for sequencing was peripheral blood, taken on day 0 of AZD1222 vaccination. These TCRs come from an adult in good health.

The V gene is TRBV4-1, the J gene TRBJ1-2; possibly TRBD1 for D (6 bases). The germline V gene encodes CDR1 MGHRA and CDR2 YSYEKL. There are 14 residues in the CDR3. V lost 3 bases, J lost 7 bases, and 15 bases lay in between. CDR3 in amino acids: CASSQGGQSGGYTF. CDR3 DNA sequence: TGCGCCAGCAGCCAGGGGGGGCAGTCGGGTGGCTACACCTTC.

The CDR3, as DNA: TGTGCCAGCAGTTTAGGGGCAAGGGGGGAGACCCAGTACTTC. Protein: CASSLGARGETQYF. The chain recombines TRBV28 with TRBJ2-5, with D possibly matching TRBD1 (6 bases). This CDR3 region has 14 residues. Trimming left V 2 bases short and J 5 bases short, with 12 bases between. Looked up from germline, CDR1 is MDHEN and CDR2 is SYDVKM.

The V gene is TRBV3-1 (or the pseudogene TRBV3-2), the J gene TRBJ2-6; D not certain. Trimming removed 1 base from V and 0 bases from J, with 10 bases in between. The CDR3 has 17 residues. Germline V gene data show CDR1 as LGHDT and CDR2 as YNNKEL (reference sequence). The CDR3 coding sequence is TGTGCCAGCAGCCAAGGAGCAATACCCTCTGGGGCCAACGTCCTGACTTTC. Protein product: CASSQGAIPSGANVLTF.

The chain has TRBV5-4 and TRBJ1-1; 9 bases fit TRBD1. The CDR3 sequence is 15 residues long. Germline loops: CDR1 SGHNT, CDR2 YYREEE (reference sequence). V lost 7 bases and J lost 1; bases outside the gene matches: 8. Here the CDR3 DNA reads TGTGCCAGCGGTACAGGGGGCGAAAAGAACACTGAAGCTTTCTTT. The encoded protein is CASGTGGEKNTEAFF.

This chain connects TRBV6-2 or TRBV6-3 to TRBJ2-7; 8 bases fit TRBD2. Germline V gene sequence: CDR1 MNHEY, CDR2 SVGEGT. This CDR3 comprises 15 residues. The trim removed 4 bases at V and 1 base at J, leaving 6 bases unmatched. The DNA for the CDR3 is TGTGCCAGCAGTTCTGAATTAGCGGGATCCTACGAGCAGTACTTC. Amino acids: CASSSELAGSYEQYF.

The chain carries TRBV7-2 and TRBJ2-1, with D tentatively TRBD2 (6 bases). The CDR3 totals 14 residues. The germline gives CDR1 SGHTA, CDR2 FQGNSA. Trimming cost V 1 base and J 9 bases, with 13 bases left between them. CDR3 loop: CASSLDGSVGEQFF. The CDR3 DNA reads as TGTGCCAGCAGCTTAGACGGGAGCGTCGGTGAGCAGTTCTTC.

The chain employs TRBV6-4 and TRBJ2-1; 10 nucleotides align to TRBD2. CDR3 size: 14 residues. V trimming: 5 bases; J trimming: 4 bases; junction bases outside the gene matches: 2. Germline CDR1 is MRHNA and CDR2 is SNTAGT. The DNA of the CDR3 is TGTGCCAGCAGTTCTAGCGGGAGTTACAATGAGCAGTTCTTC. This translates into CASSSSGSYNEQFF.

J is TRBJ1-2 and V is TRBV9; no firm D call. CDR1 is SGDLS, CDR2 YYNGEE, per germline. The V gene lost 4 bases and the J gene lost 8 bases, with 15 bases spanning the gap. This CDR3 has 13 amino acids. Here the CDR3 DNA reads TGTGCCAGCAGCCCTACCATCCTGCGAGGCTACACCTTC. Translated, it gives CASSPTILRGYTF.

The chain combines TRBV9 with TRBJ2-2; D uncertain. Deletions cut 0 bases from V and 1 base from J, with 7 bases between. There are 15 residues in the CDR3. Per germline, CDR1 SGDLS and CDR2 YYNGEE. The CDR3 DNA reads as TGTGCCAGCAGCGTAGGACATAGGAACACCGGGGAGCTGTTTTTT. Translating it yields CASSVGHRNTGELFF.

J is TRBJ2-3 and V is TRBV2; 9 bases match TRBD2. The trim removed 5 bases at V and 5 bases at J, leaving 11 bases unmatched. Germline-derived CDR1 and CDR2 are SNHLY and FYNNEI. The CDR3 is 16 residues long. Here the CDR3 reads CASSKMLGGRGDTQYF. Written as DNA, the CDR3 is TGTGCCAGCAGTAAGATGTTGGGCGGGAGGGGAGATACGCAGTATTTT.

V gene TRBV6-2 or TRBV6-3 combines with J gene TRBJ2-1; 9 positions match TRBD1. The CDR3 runs 14 residues. From germline, CDR1 is MNHEY and CDR2 SVGEGT. Trimming at V came to 6 bases and at J to 3 bases, leaving 3 bases not matched to a gene. CDR3 in amino acids: CASSGTGSYNEQFF. DNA for the CDR3: TGTGCCAGCAGCGGGACAGGGAGCTACAATGAGCAGTTCTTC.

The V call is TRBV11-2, the J call TRBJ1-2, with D unresolved. Looked up from germline, CDR1 is SGHAT and CDR2 is FQNNGV. V lost 5 bases and J 1 base, leaving 11 bases between the germline ends. This CDR3 spans 14 amino acids. CDR3 protein: CASSPSQNNYGYTF. CDR3 DNA: TGTGCCAGCAGCCCCTCCCAAAATAACTATGGCTACACCTTC. The full variable domain, completed using reference TRBV11-2 and TRBJ1-2, is EAGVAQSPRYKIIEKRQSVAFWCNPISGHATLYWYQQILGQGPKLLIQFQNNGVVDDSQLPKDRFSAERLKGVDSTLKIQPAKLEDSAVYLCASSPSQNNYGYTFGSGTRLTVV.

This chain joins TRBV7-6 and TRBJ1-1; D not resolved. V lost 2 bases, J lost 1 base, and 5 bases lay in between. The CDR3 sequence is 13 residues long. Germline V gene lookup returns CDR1 SGHVS and CDR2 FNYEAQ. CDR3 region: CASSLQTNTEAFF. Written as DNA, the CDR3 is TGTGCCAGCAGCTTACAGACGAACACTGAAGCTTTCTTT.

The V gene is TRBV6-2 or TRBV6-3, the J gene TRBJ1-6; tentatively, D is TRBD1 (6 bases). The length of the CDR3 is 15 residues. V was shortened by 4 bases and J by 7 bases, with 14 bases between the two germline ends. Germline V gene lookup returns CDR1 MNHEY and CDR2 SVGEGT. The CDR3 protein is CASSFRGALNSPLHF. The CDR3 DNA reads TGTGCCAGCAGTTTTCGGGGGGCGCTCAATTCACCCCTCCACTTT.